The subject of this entry is one T cell receptor (beta chain). Its antigen is currently unknown. The CDR3 has 15 residues. The germline CDR1 and CDR2 sequences are LGHNA and YSLEER. V was trimmed by 3 bases and J by 2 bases, leaving 11 bases between them. Primers included in the PCR were 60 Vbeta and 13 Jbeta primers. In the authors' methods: Roughly 11 million of the approximately 80 million unique TCR beta chains counted in a later analysis were shared. Here immunoSEQ multiplex PCR was the method, and the copy in TCRdb shows in-frame clones only, minus some. V, J and clone size were drawn from that table, and D and trimming were deduced from the DNA. This table holds 100,000 or so clones, around four fifths found once. The entry originates in a study of cytomegalovirus exposure and HLA in healthy donors. Findings and caveats of the study: Across donors, presence/absence analyses took sequencing depth to be roughly uniform.

The sequence came from a young man in good health and CMV-seronegative. The chain joins TRBV4-3 to TRBJ1-5; tentatively, D is TRBD1 (6 bases). The sequenced sample was PBMCs. This CDR3 is CASSQSRQGNQPQHF. The CDR3 coding sequence is TGCGCCAGCAGCCAGTCCAGACAGGGCAATCAGCCCCAGCATTTT.